The T cell receptor beta chain described here comes from a study of blood T cell repertoires in COVID-19. Background on the study: Acute and convalescent COVID-19 specimens originated in the United States, Italy and Spain. T cells, B-cell-depleted T cells, or PBMCs provided the cDNA or gDNA that served as material.

Assay used: immunoSEQ multiplex PCR; TCRdb lists only in-frame clones, some missing. The sample gives 150,000 to 200,000 clones, approximately 84% of which show up once; roughly 7% is in the top ten. CDR1 and CDR2 (germline): SEHNR, FQNEAQ (reference sequence). The CDR3 is made up of 15 amino acids. V dropped 1 base and J dropped 2 bases, with 12 bases sitting between them. The chain uses TRBV7-9 and TRBJ2-7; maybe TRBD1 (5 bases). This TCR derives from a man aged 35-49 years who had recovered from COVID-19. The sequenced sample was PBMCs or T cells enriched from blood (not recorded which). CDR3 amino acids: CASSLGGRNTYEQYF. CDR3 DNA: TGTGCCAGCAGCTTAGGGGGCCGGAACACCTACGAGCAGTACTTC.